This T cell receptor (beta chain) was sequenced during a study of OX40 agonist ivuxolimab in advanced cancers. This CDR3 region has 18 residues. Germline CDR1 and CDR2: LGHNA and YNFKEQ. The protocol was immunoSEQ multiplex PCR, while the TCRdb copy is restricted to in-frame clones and leaves out a portion. This table has around 98,000 clones, around 90% appearing once. This TCR derives from an adult with an advanced solid tumor such as melanoma, head and neck, liver or kidney cancer. The chain carries TRBV4-2 and TRBJ2-5, with 14 positions matching TRBD2. The J call may be in error: the DNA end matches TRBJ2-7 better. This material consisted of CD4+ or CD8+ T cells sorted from blood, taken in a trial of the OX40 agonist ivuxolimab. Here the CDR3 DNA reads TGTGCCAGCAGCGCCCGGGGGACTAGCGGGGGTTTTGTTTACGAGCAGTACTTC. It specifies CASSARGTSGGFVYEQYF.